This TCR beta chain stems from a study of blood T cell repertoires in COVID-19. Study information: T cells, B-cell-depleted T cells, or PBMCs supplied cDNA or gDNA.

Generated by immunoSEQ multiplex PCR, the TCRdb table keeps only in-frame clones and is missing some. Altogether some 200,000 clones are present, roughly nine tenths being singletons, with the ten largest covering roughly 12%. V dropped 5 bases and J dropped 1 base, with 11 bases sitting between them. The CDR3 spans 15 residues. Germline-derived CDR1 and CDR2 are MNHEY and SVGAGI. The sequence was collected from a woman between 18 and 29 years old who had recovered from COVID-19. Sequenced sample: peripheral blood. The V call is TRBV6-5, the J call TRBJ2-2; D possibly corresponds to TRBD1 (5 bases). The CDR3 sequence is CASSRGFLNTGELFF. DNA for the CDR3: TGTGCCAGCAGTAGGGGCTTCCTGAACACCGGGGAGCTGTTTTTT.